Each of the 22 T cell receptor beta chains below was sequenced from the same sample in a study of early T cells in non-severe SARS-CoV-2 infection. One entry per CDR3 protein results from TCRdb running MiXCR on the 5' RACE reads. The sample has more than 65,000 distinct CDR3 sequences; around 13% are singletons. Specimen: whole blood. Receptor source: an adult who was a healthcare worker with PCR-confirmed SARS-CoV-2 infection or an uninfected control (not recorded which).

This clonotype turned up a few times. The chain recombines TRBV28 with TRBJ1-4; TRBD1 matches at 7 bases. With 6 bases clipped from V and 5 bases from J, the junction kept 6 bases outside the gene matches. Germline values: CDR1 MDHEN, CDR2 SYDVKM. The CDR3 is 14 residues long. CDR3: CASSTGTENEKLFF. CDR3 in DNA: TGTGCCAGCAGCACCGGGACAGAGAATGAAAAACTGTTTTTT.

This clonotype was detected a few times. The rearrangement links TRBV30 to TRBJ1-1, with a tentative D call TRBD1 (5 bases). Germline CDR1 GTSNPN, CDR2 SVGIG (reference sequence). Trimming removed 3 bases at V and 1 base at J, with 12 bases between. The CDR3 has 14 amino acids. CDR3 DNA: TGTGCCTGGAGCACCGGGACCGGGAACACTGAAGCTTTCTTT. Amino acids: CAWSTGTGNTEAFF.

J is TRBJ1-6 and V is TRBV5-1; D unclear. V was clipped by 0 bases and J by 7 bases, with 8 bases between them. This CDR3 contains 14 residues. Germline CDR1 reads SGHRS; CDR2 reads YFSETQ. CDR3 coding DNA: TGCGCCAGCAGCTTGGAGGCCAGAAATTCACCCCTCCACTTT. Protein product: CASSLEARNSPLHF.

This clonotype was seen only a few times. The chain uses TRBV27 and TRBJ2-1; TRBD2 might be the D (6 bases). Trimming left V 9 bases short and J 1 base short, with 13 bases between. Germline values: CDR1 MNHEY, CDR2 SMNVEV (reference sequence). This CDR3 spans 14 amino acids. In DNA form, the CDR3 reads TGTGCCAGTCGCGGGGATCCTTCCTACAATGAGCAGTTCTTC. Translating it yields CASRGDPSYNEQFF.

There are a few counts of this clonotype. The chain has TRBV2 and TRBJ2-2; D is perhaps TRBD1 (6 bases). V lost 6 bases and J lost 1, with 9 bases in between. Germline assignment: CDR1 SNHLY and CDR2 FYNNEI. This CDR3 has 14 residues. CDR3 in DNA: TGTGCCAGCAGCCGGACAGTGAACACCGGGGAGCTGTTTTTT. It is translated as CASSRTVNTGELFF.

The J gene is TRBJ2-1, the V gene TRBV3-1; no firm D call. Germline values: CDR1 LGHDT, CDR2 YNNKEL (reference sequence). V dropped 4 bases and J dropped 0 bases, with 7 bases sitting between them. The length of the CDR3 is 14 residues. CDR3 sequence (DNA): TGTGCCAGCAGCCTACCTAGCTCCTACAATGAGCAGTTCTTC. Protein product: CASSLPSSYNEQFF.

As DNA, the CDR3 is TGCGCCAGCAGCCAAGATCGTGGAGGCGAGACCCAGTACTTC. It specifies CASSQDRGGETQYF. The chain employs TRBV4-1 and TRBJ2-5; D is perhaps TRBD2 (5 bases). Germline V gene sequence: CDR1 MGHRA, CDR2 YSYEKL. The CDR3 extends over 14 amino acids. V lost 0 bases, J lost 5 bases, and 10 bases lay in between.

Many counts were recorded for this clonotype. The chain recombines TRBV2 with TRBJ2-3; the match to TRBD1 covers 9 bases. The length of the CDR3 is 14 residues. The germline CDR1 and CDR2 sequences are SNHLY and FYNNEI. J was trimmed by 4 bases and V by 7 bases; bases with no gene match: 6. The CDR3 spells CASTGDRGSDTQYF. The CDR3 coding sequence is TGTGCCAGCACAGGAGACAGGGGGTCAGATACGCAGTATTTT.

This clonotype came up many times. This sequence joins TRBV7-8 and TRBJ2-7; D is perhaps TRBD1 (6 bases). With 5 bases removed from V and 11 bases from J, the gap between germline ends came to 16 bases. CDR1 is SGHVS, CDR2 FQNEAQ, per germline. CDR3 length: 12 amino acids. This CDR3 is CASSRPRGQEYF. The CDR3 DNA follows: TGTGCCAGCAGCCGACCCCGGGGACAAGAGTACTTC.

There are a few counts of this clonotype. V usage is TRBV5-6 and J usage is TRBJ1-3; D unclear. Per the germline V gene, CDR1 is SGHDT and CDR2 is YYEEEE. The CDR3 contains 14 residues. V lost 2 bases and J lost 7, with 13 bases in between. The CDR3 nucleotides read TGTGCCAGCAGCTTCGGCAGGATCGGGAACACCATATATTTT. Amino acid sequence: CASSFGRIGNTIYF.

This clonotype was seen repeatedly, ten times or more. The CDR3 is CASSRQPGTTYNEQFF. The CDR3 nucleotides are TGTGCCAGCAGCCGCCAACCCGGGACAACATACAATGAGCAGTTCTTC. The chain employs TRBV4-2 and TRBJ2-1, with D possibly matching TRBD1 (6 bases). CDR1 is LGHNA, CDR2 YNFKEQ, per germline. V gave up 4 bases and J gave up 4 bases, with 17 bases separating them. There are 16 residues in the CDR3.

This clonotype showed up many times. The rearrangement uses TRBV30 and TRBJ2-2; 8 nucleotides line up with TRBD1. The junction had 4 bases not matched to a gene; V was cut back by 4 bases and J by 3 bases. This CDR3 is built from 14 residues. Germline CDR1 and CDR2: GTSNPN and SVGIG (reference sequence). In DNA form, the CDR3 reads TGTGCCTGGAAGGGACAGGTGGACACCGGGGAGCTGTTTTTT. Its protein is CAWKGQVDTGELFF.

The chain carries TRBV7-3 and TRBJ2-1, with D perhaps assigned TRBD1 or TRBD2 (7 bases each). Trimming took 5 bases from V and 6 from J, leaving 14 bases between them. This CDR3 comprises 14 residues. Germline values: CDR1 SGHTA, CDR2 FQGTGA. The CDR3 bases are TGTGCCAGCAGCCCGACCAGGGGGGGCAATGAGCAGTTCTTC. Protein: CASSPTRGGNEQFF.

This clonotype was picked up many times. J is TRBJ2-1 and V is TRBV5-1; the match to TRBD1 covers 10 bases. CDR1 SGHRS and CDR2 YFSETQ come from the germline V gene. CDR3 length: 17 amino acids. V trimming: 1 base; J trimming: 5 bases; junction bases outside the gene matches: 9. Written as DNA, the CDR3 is TGCGCCAGCAGCTTGTCCCCAGCGGGACAGGGGAACAATGAGCAGTTCTTC. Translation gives CASSLSPAGQGNNEQFF.

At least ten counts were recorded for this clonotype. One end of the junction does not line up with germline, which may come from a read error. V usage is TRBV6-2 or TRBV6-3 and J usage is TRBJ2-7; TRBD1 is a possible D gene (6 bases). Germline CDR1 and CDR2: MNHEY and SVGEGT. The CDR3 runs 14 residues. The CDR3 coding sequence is TGTGCCAGCACCGAAGCTGGGGGCTCCCACGAGCAGTACTTC. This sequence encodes CASTEAGGSHEQYF.

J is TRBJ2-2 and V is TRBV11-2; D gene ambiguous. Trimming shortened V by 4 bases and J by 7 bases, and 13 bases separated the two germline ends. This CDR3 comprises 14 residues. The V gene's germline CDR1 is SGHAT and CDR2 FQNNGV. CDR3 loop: CASSSRRASGELFF. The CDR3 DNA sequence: TGTGCCAGCAGCTCCCGAAGGGCGAGCGGGGAGCTGTTTTTT. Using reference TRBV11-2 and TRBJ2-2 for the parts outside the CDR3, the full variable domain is EAGVAQSPRYKIIEKRQSVAFWCNPISGHATLYWYQQILGQGPKLLIQFQNNGVVDDSQLPKDRFSAERLKGVDSTLKIQPAKLEDSAVYLCASSSRRASGELFFGEGSRLTVL.

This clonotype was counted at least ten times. In nucleotides, the CDR3 is TGTGCCAGGGCAGGGGGCATGAGCAATCAGCCCCAGCATTTT. This gives the protein CARAGGMSNQPQHF. The chain combines TRBV6-8 with TRBJ1-5; TRBD1 matches at 8 bases. Germline values: CDR1 MNHGY, CDR2 SAAAGT. The J segment lost 1 base and the V segment lost 9 bases, leaving 5 bases of the junction unmatched. The CDR3 loop spans 14 amino acids.

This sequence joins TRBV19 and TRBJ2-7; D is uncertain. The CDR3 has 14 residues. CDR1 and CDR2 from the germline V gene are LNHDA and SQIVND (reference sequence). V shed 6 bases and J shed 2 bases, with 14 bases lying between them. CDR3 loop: CASSDTPGPYEQYF. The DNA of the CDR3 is TGTGCCAGTAGCGACACCCCTGGCCCCTACGAGCAGTACTTC.

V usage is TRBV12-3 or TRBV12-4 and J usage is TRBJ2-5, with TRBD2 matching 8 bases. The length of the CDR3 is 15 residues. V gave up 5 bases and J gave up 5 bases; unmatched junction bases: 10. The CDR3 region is CASSPSRSGGETQYF. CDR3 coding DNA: TGTGCCAGCAGTCCCTCCCGCAGCGGGGGTGAGACCCAGTACTTC.

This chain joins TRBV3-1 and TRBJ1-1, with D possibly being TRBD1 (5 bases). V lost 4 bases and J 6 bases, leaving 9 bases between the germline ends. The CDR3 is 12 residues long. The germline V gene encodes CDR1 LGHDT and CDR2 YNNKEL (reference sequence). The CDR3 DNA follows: TGTGCCAGCAGCCGAGGGGAGGCTGAAGCTTTCTTT. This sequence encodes CASSRGEAEAFF.

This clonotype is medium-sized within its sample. CDR3 sequence reads: CASSVTSDYNEQFF. The CDR3 DNA reads TGTGCCAGCAGTGTCACTAGCGACTACAATGAGCAGTTCTTC. The chain combines TRBV6-1 with TRBJ2-1; 7 nucleotides agree with TRBD2. J lost 3 bases, V lost 4 bases, and 3 bases had no gene match. The CDR3 covers 14 residues. CDR1 MNHNS and CDR2 SASEGT come from the germline V gene.

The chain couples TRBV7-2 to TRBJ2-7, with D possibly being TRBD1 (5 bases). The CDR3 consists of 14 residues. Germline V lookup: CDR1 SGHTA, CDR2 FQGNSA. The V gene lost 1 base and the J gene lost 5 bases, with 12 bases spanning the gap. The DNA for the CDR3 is TGTGCCAGCAGCTTAGTTTCAGGGCGCCACGAGCAGTACTTC. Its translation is CASSLVSGRHEQYF.